These 10 T cell receptor beta chains came from one sample sequenced in a study of PD-1 blockade in classical Hodgkin lymphoma. Profiled with immunoSEQ multiplex PCR; TCRdb holds only in-frame clones, not every one. The sample lists roughly 100,000 clones, 90% to 95% occurring once. The time point here: cycle 4 day 1 (C4D1), after about 6 weeks of nivolumab. Each patient experienced a relapse that followed autologous stem cell transplantation, and brentuximab vedotin exposure varied. The specimen was peripheral blood mononuclear cells (PBMCs), collected before the fourth cycle of nivolumab. All receptors derive from a human donor with classical Hodgkin lymphoma.

The chain uses TRBV28 and TRBJ2-7; the D gene could be TRBD1 or TRBD2 (7 bases each). This CDR3 region has 17 residues. Germline CDR1 and CDR2: MDHEN and SYDVKM. Trimming left V 7 bases short and J 0 bases short, with 22 bases between. The CDR3 nucleotides read TGTGCCAGCACCCAACAGGGGAGGGGGTCCCTCTCCTACGAGCAGTACTTC. It encodes CASTQQGRGSLSYEQYF.

This chain links TRBV28 with TRBJ2-7; D possibly matches TRBD1 or TRBD2 (5 bases each). Germline CDR1 and CDR2: MDHEN and SYDVKM. Trimming stripped 2 bases from V and 7 bases from J, with 15 bases between. This CDR3 region has 14 residues. This chain's CDR3 is CASSLVGVHDEQYF. CDR3 nucleotide sequence: TGTGCCAGCAGTTTAGTGGGGGTCCATGATGAGCAGTACTTC.

The chain links TRBV15 to TRBJ2-3; 9 nucleotides line up with TRBD2. J lost 0 bases, V lost 7 bases, and 5 bases had no gene match. Germline lookup yields CDR1 LNHNV and CDR2 YYDKDF (reference sequence). CDR3 length equals 15 residues. CDR3: CATIRLAESTDTQYF. Here the CDR3 DNA reads TGTGCCACCATACGACTAGCGGAAAGCACAGATACGCAGTATTTT.

The chain uses TRBV2 and TRBJ1-3; 9 bases fit TRBD1. Germline V lookup: CDR1 SNHLY, CDR2 FYNNEI. With 7 bases clipped from V and 0 bases from J, the junction kept 4 bases outside the gene matches. The CDR3 contains 15 residues. The CDR3: CASIRDRASGNTIYF. The CDR3 DNA reads as TGTGCCAGCATCAGGGACAGGGCCTCTGGAAACACCATATATTTT.

The genes are TRBV6-1 and TRBJ2-7; TRBD2 agrees at 8 bases. CDR1 and CDR2 (germline): MNHNS, SASEGT. This CDR3 comprises 18 residues. J was trimmed by 3 bases and V by 4 bases; bases with no gene match: 17. CDR3 in amino acids: CASSVMIRVAGLFYEQYF. The CDR3 nucleotides are TGTGCCAGCAGTGTAATGATTAGGGTAGCGGGACTCTTCTACGAGCAGTACTTC.

This clone has a single count. The V gene is TRBV6-5, the J gene TRBJ1-4, with 8 bases matching TRBD1. V shed 0 bases, J shed 7 bases, and the junction held 4 bases outside the gene matches. CDR1 MNHEY and CDR2 SVGAGI come from the germline V gene. The CDR3 is made up of 15 amino acids. The CDR3 bases are TGTGCCAGCAGTTACTCCGGACAGGGAGGTGAAAAACTGTTTTTT. Protein: CASSYSGQGGEKLFF.

The chain carries TRBV10-3 and TRBJ2-5; the D gene is possibly TRBD2 (6 bases). Looked up from germline, CDR1 is ENHRY and CDR2 is SYGVKD. Trimming took 4 bases from V and 7 from J, leaving 19 bases between them. The CDR3 length is 15 residues. The CDR3 sequence is CAISVRAGKDGTQYF. In nucleotides, the CDR3 is TGTGCCATCAGTGTCCGGGCGGGAAAGGATGGGACCCAGTACTTC.

This clone was counted once. This chain uses TRBV29-1 with TRBJ1-4; D is possibly TRBD1 (5 bases). Looked up from germline, CDR1 is SQVTM and CDR2 is ANQGSEA. Trimming stripped 5 bases from V and 6 bases from J, with 10 bases between. The CDR3 runs to 12 residues. The CDR3: CSVKGRDEKLFF. CDR3 DNA: TGCAGCGTTAAGGGCAGGGATGAAAAACTGTTTTTT. Combining the CDR3 with reference TRBV29-1 and TRBJ1-4 gives the whole variable domain SAVISQKPSRDICQRGTSLTIQCQVDSQVTMMFWYRQQPGQSLTLIATANQGSEATYESGFVIDKFPISRPNLTFSTLTVSNMSPEDSSIYLCSVKGRDEKLFFGSGTQLSVL.

This clone was observed a handful of times. V usage is TRBV27 and J usage is TRBJ1-5; D possibly corresponds to TRBD1 (5 bases). V lost 4 bases and J 1 base, leaving 8 bases between the germline ends. CDR1 and CDR2 from the germline V gene are MNHEY and SMNVEV (reference sequence). CDR3 length: 14 amino acids. The chain's CDR3 is CASSWAGSNQPQHF. In DNA form, the CDR3 reads TGTGCCAGCAGTTGGGCAGGGAGCAATCAGCCCCAGCATTTT.

The chain is built from TRBV7-9 and TRBJ2-7; 7 nucleotides line up with TRBD1. V lost 3 bases, J lost 3 bases, and 2 bases stayed unmatched. Germline V gene sequence: CDR1 SEHNR, CDR2 FQNEAQ (reference sequence). The CDR3 has 13 amino acids. CDR3 loop: CASSFYRGYEQYF. The CDR3 coding sequence is TGTGCCAGCAGCTTCTACAGGGGCTACGAGCAGTACTTC.